This T cell receptor beta chain was obtained from a study of shared clonotypes between healthy human individuals. Study-wide background: Donors consisted of a couple of women and three men between 18 and 49.

Assay execution took place at the deep level. This table comes from immunoSEQ multiplex PCR, and its TCRdb copy is limited to in-frame clones, with some not included. The sample holds some 690,000 clones; 90% are singletons and the top ten take around a third. There are 16 residues in the CDR3. Germline V gene lookup returns CDR1 MDHEN and CDR2 SYDVKM. V lost 2 bases and J 0 bases, leaving 8 bases between the germline ends. The clonotype originates from a man aged 18 to 30 in good health. Some clones in this sample may be carry-over from other donors' samples. Source material: memory CD8+ T cells from PBMCs. The subset is: CD45RO+ cells pooled with CCR7-negative TemRA cells. This chain joins TRBV28 and TRBJ2-6; D is unclear. CDR3 sequence reads: CASSLRTGSGANVLTF. CDR3 nucleotides: TGTGCCAGCAGTTTAAGAACCGGCTCTGGGGCCAACGTCCTGACTTTC.